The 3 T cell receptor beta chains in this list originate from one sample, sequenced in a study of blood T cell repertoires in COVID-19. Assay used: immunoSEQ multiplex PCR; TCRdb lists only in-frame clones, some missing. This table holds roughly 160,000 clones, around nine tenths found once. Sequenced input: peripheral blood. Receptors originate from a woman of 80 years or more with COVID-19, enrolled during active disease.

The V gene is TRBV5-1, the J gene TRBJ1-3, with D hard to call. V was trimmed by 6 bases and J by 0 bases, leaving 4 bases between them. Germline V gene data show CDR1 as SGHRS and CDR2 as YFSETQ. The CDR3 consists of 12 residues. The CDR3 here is CASTGSGNTIYF. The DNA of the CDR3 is TGCGCCAGCACGGGCTCTGGAAACACCATATATTTT.

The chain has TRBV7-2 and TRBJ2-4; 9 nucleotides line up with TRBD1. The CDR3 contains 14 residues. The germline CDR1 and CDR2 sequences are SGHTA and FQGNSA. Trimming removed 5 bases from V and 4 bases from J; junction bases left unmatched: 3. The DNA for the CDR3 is TGTGCCAGCAGCCCAGGGACAGGGAAAAACATTCAGTACTTC. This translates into CASSPGTGKNIQYF.

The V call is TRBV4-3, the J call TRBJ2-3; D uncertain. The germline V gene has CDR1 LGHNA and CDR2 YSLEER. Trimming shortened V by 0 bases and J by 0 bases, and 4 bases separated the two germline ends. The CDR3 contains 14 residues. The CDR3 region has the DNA TGCGCCAGCAGCCAAGATCATAGCACAGATACGCAGTATTTT. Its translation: CASSQDHSTDTQYF.